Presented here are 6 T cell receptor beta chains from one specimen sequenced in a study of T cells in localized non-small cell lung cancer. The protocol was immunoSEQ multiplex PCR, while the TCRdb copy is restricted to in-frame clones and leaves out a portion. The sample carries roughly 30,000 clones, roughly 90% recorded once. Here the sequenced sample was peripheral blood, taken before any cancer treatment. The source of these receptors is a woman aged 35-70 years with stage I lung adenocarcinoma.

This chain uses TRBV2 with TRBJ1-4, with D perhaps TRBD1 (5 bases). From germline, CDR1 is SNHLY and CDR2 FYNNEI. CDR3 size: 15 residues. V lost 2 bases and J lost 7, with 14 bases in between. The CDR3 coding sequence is TGTGCCAGCAGTGAAACCCAGGGTTCTAGTGAAAAACTGTTTTTT. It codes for CASSETQGSSEKLFF.

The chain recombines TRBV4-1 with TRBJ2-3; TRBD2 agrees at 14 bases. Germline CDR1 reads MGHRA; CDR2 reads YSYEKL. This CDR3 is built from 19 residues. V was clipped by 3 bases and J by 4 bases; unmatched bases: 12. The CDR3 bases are TGCGCCAGCAGCCACAAGGGACTAGCGGGGGAGACTGCTTCAGATACGCAGTATTTT. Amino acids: CASSHKGLAGETASDTQYF.

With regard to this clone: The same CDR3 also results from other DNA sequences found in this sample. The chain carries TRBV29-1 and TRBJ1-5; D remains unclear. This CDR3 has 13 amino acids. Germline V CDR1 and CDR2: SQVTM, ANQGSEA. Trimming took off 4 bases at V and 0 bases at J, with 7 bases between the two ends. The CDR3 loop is CSVAQDSNQPQHF. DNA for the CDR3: TGCAGCGTTGCCCAGGATAGCAATCAGCCCCAGCATTTT.

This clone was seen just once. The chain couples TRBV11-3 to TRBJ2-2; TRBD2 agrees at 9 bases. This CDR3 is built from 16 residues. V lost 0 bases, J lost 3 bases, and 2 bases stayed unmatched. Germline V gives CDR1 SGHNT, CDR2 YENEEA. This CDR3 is CASSLERGGYTGELFF. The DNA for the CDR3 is TGTGCCAGCAGCTTAGAGCGGGGGGGCTACACCGGGGAGCTGTTTTTT.

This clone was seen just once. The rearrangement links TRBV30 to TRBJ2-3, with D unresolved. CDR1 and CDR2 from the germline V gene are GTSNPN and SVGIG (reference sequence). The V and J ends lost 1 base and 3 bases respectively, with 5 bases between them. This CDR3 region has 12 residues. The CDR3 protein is CAWSGPTDTQYF. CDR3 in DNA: TGTGCCTGGAGTGGCCCGACAGATACGCAGTATTTT.

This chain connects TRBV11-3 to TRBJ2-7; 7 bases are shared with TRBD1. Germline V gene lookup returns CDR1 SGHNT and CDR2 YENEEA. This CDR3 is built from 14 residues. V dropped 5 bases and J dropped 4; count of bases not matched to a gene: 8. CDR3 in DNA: TGTGCCAGCAGCAAAGGGGGCAGGGGTTACGAGCAGTACTTC. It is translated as CASSKGGRGYEQYF.